The rows below give T cell receptor beta chains drawn from one sample of a study of cytomegalovirus exposure and HLA in healthy donors. Only in-frame clones appear in the TCRdb table, and some are missing; sequencing was by immunoSEQ multiplex PCR. The table shows fewer than 60,000 clones, with 93% occurring only once. The sample consisted of PBMCs. The source of these receptors is a woman aged 18-30 years in good health and CMV-seropositive. Each CDR3 is given with its conserved first and last residue. The order of the fields is CDR3 DNA, CDR3 protein, clone size, V gene, J gene, CDR3 length, D gene. The D gene is left open where the match is weak. For some rows the clone size is stated as once, few or many, or as a class when expanded; others skip it.

CDR3 DNA: TGTGCCAGCATTCGGGGGGCCGATCTCGCCGAGCAGTACTTC
CDR3 protein: CASIRGADLAEQYF
clone size: NA
V gene: TRBV9
J gene: TRBJ2-7
CDR3 length: 14
D gene: NA

CDR3 DNA: TGTGCCAGTAAACCCGGCTCTCTGTCGGGTGAGCAGTACTTC
CDR3 protein: CASKPGSLSGEQYF
clone size: NA
V gene: TRBV19
J gene: TRBJ2-7
CDR3 length: 14
D gene: NA

CDR3 DNA: TGTGCCAGCAGCTTAGTGGGGACTAGCATTAGAAAGACCCAGTACTTC
CDR3 protein: CASSLVGTSIRKTQYF
clone size: NA
V gene: TRBV7-8
J gene: TRBJ2-5
CDR3 length: 16
D gene: TRBD2

CDR3 DNA: TGCAGCGCCCACAGGGGGGCCACTGAAGCTTTCTTT
CDR3 protein: CSAHRGATEAFF
clone size: NA
V gene: TRBV29-1
J gene: TRBJ1-1
CDR3 length: 12
D gene: TRBD1

CDR3 DNA: TGTGCCAGCAGCTGGGGGACAGGGGGAGTTGAAAAACTGTTTTTT
CDR3 protein: CASSWGTGGVEKLFF
clone size: NA
V gene: TRBV7-9
J gene: TRBJ1-4
CDR3 length: 15
D gene: TRBD1

CDR3 DNA: TGTGCCAGCAGCTTCCCTGCGGGGGGGCAAGTCGGGGAGCTGTTTTTT
CDR3 protein: CASSFPAGGQVGELFF
clone size: NA
V gene: TRBV7-9
J gene: TRBJ2-2
CDR3 length: 16
D gene: TRBD2

CDR3 DNA: TGTGCCTGGAGCGCCGGACAGGGGAATTCACCCCTCCACTTT
CDR3 protein: CAWSAGQGNSPLHF
clone size: NA
V gene: TRBV30
J gene: TRBJ1-6
CDR3 length: 14
D gene: TRBD1

CDR3 DNA: TGTGCCAGCAGTAGGCCAGGGAACGGCTACACCTTC
CDR3 protein: CASSRPGNGYTF
clone size: NA
V gene: TRBV28
J gene: TRBJ1-2
CDR3 length: 12
D gene: NA

CDR3 DNA: TGTGCCAGCAGTTCCCAGGGGACTGGGGCCAACGTCCTGACTTTC
CDR3 protein: CASSSQGTGANVLTF
clone size: NA
V gene: TRBV27
J gene: TRBJ2-6
CDR3 length: 15
D gene: NA

CDR3 DNA: TGTGCCAGCAGGAGAGGCCAAGACACCGGGGAGCTGTTTTTT
CDR3 protein: CASRRGQDTGELFF
clone size: NA
V gene: TRBV6-5
J gene: TRBJ2-2
CDR3 length: 14
D gene: NA

CDR3 DNA: TGTGCCAGCAGCTTGCCGGGCAGGGGCCAAACCTACGAGCAGTACTTC
CDR3 protein: CASSLPGRGQTYEQYF
clone size: NA
V gene: TRBV5-8
J gene: TRBJ2-7
CDR3 length: 16
D gene: NA

CDR3 DNA: TGTGCCAGCAGCTTCAGGGGAGATCAGCCCCAGCATTTT
CDR3 protein: CASSFRGDQPQHF
clone size: NA
V gene: TRBV7-2
J gene: TRBJ1-5
CDR3 length: 13
D gene: NA

CDR3 DNA: TGTGCCACCTCTCGTCTGGCGGGGGGGCAAGAGACCCAGTACTTC
CDR3 protein: CATSRLAGGQETQYF
clone size: NA
V gene: TRBV6-1
J gene: TRBJ2-5
CDR3 length: 15
D gene: TRBD2

CDR3 DNA: TGTGCCAGCAGTCCAACAGGGAGCTCTAATGAAAAACTGTTTTTT
CDR3 protein: CASSPTGSSNEKLFF
clone size: NA
V gene: TRBV4-2
J gene: TRBJ1-4
CDR3 length: 15
D gene: NA

CDR3 DNA: TGTGCCTGGAGGGACCGGGGGAGAGATCAGCCCCAGCATTTT
CDR3 protein: CAWRDRGRDQPQHF
clone size: NA
V gene: TRBV30
J gene: TRBJ1-5
CDR3 length: 14
D gene: NA

CDR3 DNA: TGCGCCAGCAGCCGGACTAGCGGGGCTAAGGCAGATACGCAGTATTTT
CDR3 protein: CASSRTSGAKADTQYF
clone size: NA
V gene: TRBV5-1
J gene: TRBJ2-3
CDR3 length: 16
D gene: TRBD2

CDR3 DNA: TGTGCCAGCAGCCCCAGGGCCTCTGGAAACACCATATATTTT
CDR3 protein: CASSPRASGNTIYF
clone size: once
V gene: TRBV9
J gene: TRBJ1-3
CDR3 length: 14
D gene: NA

CDR3 DNA: TGTGCCAGCAGCCCCCCCGGCGGAGTCTATGGCTACACCTTC
CDR3 protein: CASSPPGGVYGYTF
clone size: NA
V gene: TRBV5-4
J gene: TRBJ1-2
CDR3 length: 14
D gene: NA

CDR3 DNA: TGTGCCAGCAGCTTAGTCGAGAGTGGGCTTTCACCCCTCCACTTT
CDR3 protein: CASSLVESGLSPLHF
clone size: once
V gene: TRBV7-2
J gene: TRBJ1-6
CDR3 length: 15
D gene: NA

CDR3 DNA: TGCGCCAGCAGCTTGGAGGCTGGGGGCGTCGGTTACGAGCAGTACTTC
CDR3 protein: CASSLEAGGVGYEQYF
clone size: NA
V gene: TRBV5-1
J gene: TRBJ2-7
CDR3 length: 16
D gene: NA

CDR3 DNA: TGTGCCAGCACCTCAGATAAGACAGACCTTACTAACTATGGCTACACCTTC
CDR3 protein: CASTSDKTDLTNYGYTF
clone size: NA
V gene: TRBV28
J gene: TRBJ1-2
CDR3 length: 17
D gene: NA

CDR3 DNA: TGTGCCAGCAGTTACTCGGCAGGGGGCTCTGGAAACACCATATATTTT
CDR3 protein: CASSYSAGGSGNTIYF
clone size: NA
V gene: TRBV6-5
J gene: TRBJ1-3
CDR3 length: 16
D gene: TRBD1

CDR3 DNA: TGCGCCAGCAGTGAGTTTCGGACAGGGGACATTACAGGTGGTGGCTACACCTTC
CDR3 protein: CASSEFRTGDITGGGYTF
clone size: once
V gene: TRBV10-2
J gene: TRBJ1-2
CDR3 length: 18
D gene: TRBD1

CDR3 DNA: TGTGCCAGCAGTTGGGCCATGGGCTCCTACGAGCAGTACTTC
CDR3 protein: CASSWAMGSYEQYF
clone size: NA
V gene: TRBV27
J gene: TRBJ2-7
CDR3 length: 14
D gene: NA

CDR3 DNA: TGCGCCAGCAGCCAAACCGAAGGGGGTCCCAACTATGGCTACACCTTC
CDR3 protein: CASSQTEGGPNYGYTF
clone size: NA
V gene: TRBV4-3
J gene: TRBJ1-2
CDR3 length: 16
D gene: NA

CDR3 DNA: TGTGCCAGCAACCTACAGGGGATCTCTGGAAACACCATATATTTT
CDR3 protein: CASNLQGISGNTIYF
clone size: NA
V gene: TRBV9
J gene: TRBJ1-3
CDR3 length: 15
D gene: TRBD1

CDR3 DNA: TGTGCCAGCAGCTTAGCGGGACTAGCGTCCCCGGGGGGGTTCTACGAGCAGTACTTC
CDR3 protein: CASSLAGLASPGGFYEQYF
clone size: NA
V gene: TRBV7-2
J gene: TRBJ2-7
CDR3 length: 19
D gene: TRBD2

CDR3 DNA: TGTGCCAGCAGCTTCGTTAGGGCGGGGGGATATAGCAATCAGCCCCAGCATTTT
CDR3 protein: CASSFVRAGGYSNQPQHF
clone size: NA
V gene: TRBV7-8
J gene: TRBJ1-5
CDR3 length: 18
D gene: NA

CDR3 DNA: TGTGCCAGCAGCCCCTACACCGGGGAGCTGTTTTTT
CDR3 protein: CASSPYTGELFF
clone size: NA
V gene: TRBV5-4
J gene: TRBJ2-2
CDR3 length: 12
D gene: NA

CDR3 DNA: TGTGCCAGCAGCCTTACGGGACTAGCGGGGGGCCCCTCCTACAATGAGCAGTTCTTC
CDR3 protein: CASSLTGLAGGPSYNEQFF
clone size: NA
V gene: TRBV28
J gene: TRBJ2-1
CDR3 length: 19
D gene: TRBD2

CDR3 DNA: TGTGCCAGTAGTATCCCCCCGGGACTAGCGGGCAATGAGCAGTTCTTC
CDR3 protein: CASSIPPGLAGNEQFF
clone size: NA
V gene: TRBV19
J gene: TRBJ2-1
CDR3 length: 16
D gene: TRBD2

CDR3 DNA: TGTGCCAGCAGCTTGGTTCCTAGCACAGATACGCAGTATTTT
CDR3 protein: CASSLVPSTDTQYF
clone size: NA
V gene: TRBV5-4
J gene: TRBJ2-3
CDR3 length: 14
D gene: NA

CDR3 DNA: TGTGCCAGCAGTGACTCCAGGGAAACTGAAGCTTTCTTT
CDR3 protein: CASSDSRETEAFF
clone size: NA
V gene: TRBV6-4
J gene: TRBJ1-1
CDR3 length: 13
D gene: NA

CDR3 DNA: TGTGCCAGCTCACCACCCCTGGGAGGTGAAGCTTTCTTT
CDR3 protein: CASSPPLGGEAFF
clone size: NA
V gene: TRBV18
J gene: TRBJ1-1
CDR3 length: 13
D gene: NA

CDR3 DNA: TGCGCCAGCAGCCGGTCGGGGGGCGTGGAGACCCAGTACTTC
CDR3 protein: CASSRSGGVETQYF
clone size: NA
V gene: TRBV4-1
J gene: TRBJ2-5
CDR3 length: 14
D gene: NA

CDR3 DNA: TGTGCCAGCAGCTCGGACAGGGAAATTTACGAGCAGTACTTC
CDR3 protein: CASSSDREIYEQYF
clone size: NA
V gene: TRBV7-9
J gene: TRBJ2-7
CDR3 length: 14
D gene: TRBD1

CDR3 DNA: TGCGCCAGCAGCCCAACCGCGGGCCTCGGAAACACCATATATTTT
CDR3 protein: CASSPTAGLGNTIYF
clone size: NA
V gene: TRBV5-1
J gene: TRBJ1-3
CDR3 length: 15
D gene: NA